This TCR beta chain was retrieved from a study of T-cell reconstitution after alpha-beta-depleted transplantation in children. This clonotype has at least ten counts. Unique molecular identifiers tagged the TCRbeta library. TCRdb re-analysed the PCR reads in MiXCR, keeping a single row per CDR3 protein. The table has approximately 400,000 distinct CDR3 sequences, 11% seen once. The sequence came from a human donor who donated a stem cell graft to a child with acute myeloid leukemia. Sequenced material: PBMCs from the stem cell graft donor, taken from the stem cell graft.

CDR3 amino acids: CASSPPGQGIAYEQFF. The CDR3 bases are TGTGCCAGCAGCCCCCCGGGACAGGGAATCGCGTATGAGCAGTTCTTC. V gene TRBV7-9 combines with J gene TRBJ2-1, with 9 bases that match TRBD1. Trimming cost V 5 bases and J 8 bases; bases outside gene matches: 13. Germline V CDR1 and CDR2: SEHNR, FQNEAQ (reference sequence). The CDR3 contains 16 residues.